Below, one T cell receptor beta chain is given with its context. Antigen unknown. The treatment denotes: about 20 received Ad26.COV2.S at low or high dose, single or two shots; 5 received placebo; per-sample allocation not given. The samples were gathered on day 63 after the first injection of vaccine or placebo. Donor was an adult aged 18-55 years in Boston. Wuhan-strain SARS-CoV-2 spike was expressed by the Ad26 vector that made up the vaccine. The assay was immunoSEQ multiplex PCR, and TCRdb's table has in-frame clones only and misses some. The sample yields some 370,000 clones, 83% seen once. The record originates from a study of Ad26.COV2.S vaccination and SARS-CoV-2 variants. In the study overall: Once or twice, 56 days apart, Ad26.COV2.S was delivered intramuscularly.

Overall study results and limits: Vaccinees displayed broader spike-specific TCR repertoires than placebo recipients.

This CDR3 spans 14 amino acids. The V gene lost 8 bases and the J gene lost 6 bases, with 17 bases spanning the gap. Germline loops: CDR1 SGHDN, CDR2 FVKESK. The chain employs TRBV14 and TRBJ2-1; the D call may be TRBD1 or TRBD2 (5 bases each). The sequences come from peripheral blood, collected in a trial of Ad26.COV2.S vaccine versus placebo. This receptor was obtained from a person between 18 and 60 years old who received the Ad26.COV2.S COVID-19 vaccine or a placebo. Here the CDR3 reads CASQGDWGSNEQFF. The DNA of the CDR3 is TGTGCCAGCCAAGGGGATTGGGGGAGCAATGAGCAGTTCTTC.